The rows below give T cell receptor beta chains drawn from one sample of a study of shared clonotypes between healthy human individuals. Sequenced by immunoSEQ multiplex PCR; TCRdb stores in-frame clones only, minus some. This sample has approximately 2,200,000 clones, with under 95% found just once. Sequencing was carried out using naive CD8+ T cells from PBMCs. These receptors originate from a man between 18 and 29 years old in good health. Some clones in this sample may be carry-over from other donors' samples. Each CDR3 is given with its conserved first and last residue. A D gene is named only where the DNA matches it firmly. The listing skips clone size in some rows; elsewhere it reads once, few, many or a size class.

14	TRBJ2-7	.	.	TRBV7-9	TGTGCCAGCAGCTTAGAAGACAGGAGGTACGAGCAGTACTTC	CASSLEDRRYEQYF
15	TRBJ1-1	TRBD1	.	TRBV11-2	TGTGCCAGCAGCTCCCGGGAACAGGGGGGCACTGAAGCTTTCTTT	CASSSREQGGTEAFF
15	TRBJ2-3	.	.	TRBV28	TGTGCCAGCAGTGGGAGGGGGGTGCAAGGAGATACGCAGTATTTT	CASSGRGVQGDTQYF
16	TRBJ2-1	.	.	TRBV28	TGTGCCAGCAGTTCTGTTGGGCAGCCCATATACAATGAGCAGTTCTTC	CASSSVGQPIYNEQFF
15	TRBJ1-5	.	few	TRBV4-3	TGCGCCAGCAGCCAAGACAGGTATAGCAATCAGCCCCAGCATTTT	CASSQDRYSNQPQHF
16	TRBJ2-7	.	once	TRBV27	TGTGCCAGCAGTCCCCCCCCGACCAGACTCTTCTACGAGCAGTACTTC	CASSPPPTRLFYEQYF
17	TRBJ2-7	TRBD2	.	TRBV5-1	TGCGCCAGCAGTGGAGACCGGGGGCTAGCGGGTTTCTACGAGCAGTACTTC	CASSGDRGLAGFYEQYF
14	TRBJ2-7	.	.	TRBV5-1	TGCGCCAGCAGCTTGGTAGGGGGAGTCTACGAGCAGTACTTC	CASSLVGGVYEQYF
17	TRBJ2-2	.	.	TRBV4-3	TGCGCCAGCAGACAGAACGCAGGGGTGAAGGTGACCGGGGAGCTGTTTTTT	CASRQNAGVKVTGELFF
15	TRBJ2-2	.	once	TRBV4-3	TGCGCCAGCAGCCAAGGGCTAGCGTTCACCGGGGAGCTGTTTTTT	CASSQGLAFTGELFF
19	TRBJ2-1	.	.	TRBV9	TGTGCCAGCAGCCACCCCCTCCTCCCACCATCTAGGGGGGACAATGAGCAGTTCTTC	CASSHPLLPPSRGDNEQFF
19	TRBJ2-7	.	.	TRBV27	TGTGCCAGCAGGCCTGTAGACGGGACGGGATACTTTACCTTCTACGAGCAGTACTTC	CASRPVDGTGYFTFYEQYF
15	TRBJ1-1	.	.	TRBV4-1	TGCGCCAGCAGCCAAGATAGGGGGGGGTACGCTGAAGCTTTCTTT	CASSQDRGGYAEAFF
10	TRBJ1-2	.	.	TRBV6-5	TGTGCCAGTCACCAAGAAGGCTACACCTTC	CASHQEGYTF
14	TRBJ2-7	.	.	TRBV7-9	TGTGCCAGCAGCTTAGTACAGATACCCTACGAGCAGTACTTC	CASSLVQIPYEQYF
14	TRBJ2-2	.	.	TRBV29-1	TGCAGCGTTGTGGGGGTATCGAACACCGGGGAGCTGTTTTTT	CSVVGVSNTGELFF
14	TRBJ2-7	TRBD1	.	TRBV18	TGTGCCAGCTCCGAGGACAGGGGGAACTACGAGCAGTACTTC	CASSEDRGNYEQYF
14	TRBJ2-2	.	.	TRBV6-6	TGTGCCGCGACCGGGCAGGGGAACACCGGGGAGCTGTTTTTT	CAATGQGNTGELFF
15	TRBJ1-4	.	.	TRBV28	TGTGCCAGCAGAAATGGGGTCTTGGCTAATGAAAAACTGTTTTTT	CASRNGVLANEKLFF
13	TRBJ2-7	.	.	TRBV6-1	TGTGCCACCGAGGACAAACAGTCCTACGAGCAGTACTTC	CATEDKQSYEQYF
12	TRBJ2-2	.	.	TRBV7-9	TGTGCCCCCATATGGGTCACCGGGGAGCTGTTTTTT	CAPIWVTGELFF
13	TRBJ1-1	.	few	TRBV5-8	TGTGCCAGCAGCTTGTCGCCAAACACTGAAGCTTTCTTT	CASSLSPNTEAFF
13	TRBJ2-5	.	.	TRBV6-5	TGTGCCAGCAGTTACGGGGACCTTAAGACCCAGTACTTC	CASSYGDLKTQYF
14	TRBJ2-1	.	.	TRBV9	TGTGCCAGCAGCGGTGGAGGCTCCTACAATGAGCAGTTCTTC	CASSGGGSYNEQFF
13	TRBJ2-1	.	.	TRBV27	TGTGCCAGCAGTTTATCCCCATCCGGTGAGCAGTTCTTC	CASSLSPSGEQFF
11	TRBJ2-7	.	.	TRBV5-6	TGTGCCAGCAGCTTTCAGGGAGAGCAGTACTTC	CASSFQGEQYF
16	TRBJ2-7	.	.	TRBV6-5	TGTGCCAGCAGTTACTCGACTGGGGAACGTTCCTACGAGCAGTACTTC	CASSYSTGERSYEQYF
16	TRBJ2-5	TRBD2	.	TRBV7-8	TGTGCCAGCAGCTTAGGACTAGCGGGAGCCCCGGGGTTCCAGTACTTC	CASSLGLAGAPGFQYF
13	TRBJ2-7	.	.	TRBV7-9	TGTGCCAGCAGCCCGGACCCCCCCTACGAGCAGTACTTC	CASSPDPPYEQYF
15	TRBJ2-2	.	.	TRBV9	TGTGCCAGCAGCGTAGGGGAGATCGGCACCGGGGAGCTGTTTTTT	CASSVGEIGTGELFF
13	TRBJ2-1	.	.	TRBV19	TGTGCCAGTAGTATGTCCCGCTACAATGAGCAGTTCTTC	CASSMSRYNEQFF
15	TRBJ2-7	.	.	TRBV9	TGTGCCAGCAGCCCTCAGGCGGTTCAGAACCACGAGCAGTACTTC	CASSPQAVQNHEQYF
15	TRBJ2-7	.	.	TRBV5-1	TGCGCCAGCAGCTTGGACCCGACCGAGCTGTACGAGCAGTACTTC	CASSLDPTELYEQYF
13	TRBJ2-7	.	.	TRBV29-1	TGCAGCGTCCAAGAGCGGGCTTCCTACGAGCAGTACTTC	CSVQERASYEQYF
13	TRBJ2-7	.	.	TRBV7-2	TGTGCCAGCAGCTTAGACAGTATGTACGAGCAGTACTTC	CASSLDSMYEQYF
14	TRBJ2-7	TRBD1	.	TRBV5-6	TGTGCCAGCAGCCCCGGGACAGGGGTAGGGGAGCAGTACTTC	CASSPGTGVGEQYF
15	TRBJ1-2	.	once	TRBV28	TGTGCCAGCAGTTTCGAGGAGGGGCCCTCCTATGGCTACACCTTC	CASSFEEGPSYGYTF
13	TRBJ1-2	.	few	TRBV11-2	TGTGCCAGCAGCTTCCACAGGGAGTATGGCTACACCTTC	CASSFHREYGYTF
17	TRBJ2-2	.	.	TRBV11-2	TGTGCCAGCAGCACTACGGACGGGAGAAGCGGCACCGGGGAGCTGTTTTTT	CASSTTDGRSGTGELFF
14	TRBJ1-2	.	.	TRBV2	TGTGCCAGCAGTGAGACAGCTGCTAACTATGGCTACACCTTC	CASSETAANYGYTF
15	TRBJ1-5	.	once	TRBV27	TGTGCCAGCAGGTCGAGAAAAGGGGCAAATCAGCCCCAGCATTTT	CASRSRKGANQPQHF
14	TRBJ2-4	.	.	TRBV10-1	TGCGCCAGCAGTGACCCGGGACGGCAAAACATTCAGTACTTC	CASSDPGRQNIQYF
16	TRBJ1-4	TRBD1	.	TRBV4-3	TGCGCCAGCAGCCAAGATCGGGACAGACTAAATGAAAAACTGTTTTTT	CASSQDRDRLNEKLFF
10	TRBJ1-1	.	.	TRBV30	TGTGCCTGGAACTCCCCTGAAGCTTTCTTT	CAWNSPEAFF